The rows below give T cell receptor beta chains drawn from one sample of a study of T cells in Graves' hyperthyroidism and ophthalmopathy. One entry per CDR3 protein results from TCRdb running MiXCR on the multiplex PCR reads. This sample has 550,000 to 850,000 distinct CDR3 sequences, with about 17% found just once. Sequencing input: blood. These receptor sequences come from a woman aged 50 to 65 with Graves' hyperthyroidism that later progressed to Graves' ophthalmopathy. Each CDR3 is given with its conserved first and last residue. Fields, in order: clone size, J gene, D gene, V gene, CDR3 DNA, CDR3 protein. A D gene is named only where the DNA matches it firmly. Only some rows state a clone size, as once, few, many or a class for expanded clones.

size: many; J: TRBJ2-3; D: .; V: TRBV27; DNA: TGTGCCAGCAGTTCCTATTCCGACACCCCTAGCACAGATACGCAGTATTTT; CDR3: CASSSYSDTPSTDTQYF
size: .; J: TRBJ2-1; D: TRBD2; V: TRBV6-1; DNA: TGTGCCAGCAGACAGAACTTAGCGGGGGGCTTAAACAATGAGCAGTTCTTC; CDR3: CASRQNLAGGLNNEQFF
size: .; J: TRBJ2-7; D: .; V: TRBV19; DNA: TGTGCCAGTAGTATAGAGGCTGTCGGGGCATACGAGCAGTACTTC; CDR3: CASSIEAVGAYEQYF
size: many; J: TRBJ2-3; D: TRBD1; V: TRBV2; DNA: TGTGCCAGCAGGCAGGGGGCAGATACGCAGTATTTT; CDR3: CASRQGADTQYF
size: many; J: TRBJ1-5; D: .; V: TRBV6-1; DNA: TGTGCCAGCACCCTGGGGGGGACTGGTGGCAATCAGCCCCAGCATTTT; CDR3: CASTLGGTGGNQPQHF
size: many; J: TRBJ1-1; D: .; V: TRBV3-1; DNA: TGTGCCAGCGCCCTGGGGGGGCGAGGGGTCACTGAAGCTTTCTTT; CDR3: CASALGGRGVTEAFF
size: .; J: TRBJ2-1; D: TRBD1; V: TRBV27; DNA: TGTGCCAGCAGTTCCAGGACAGGCAGCCGTGGGTGGAATGAGCAGTTCTTC; CDR3: CASSSRTGSRGWNEQFF
size: few; J: TRBJ2-5; D: .; V: TRBV18; DNA: TGTGCCAGCTCACTTGCCGGGACGGTAAAAGGAGAGACCCAGTACTTC; CDR3: CASSLAGTVKGETQYF
size: .; J: TRBJ2-1; D: .; V: TRBV18; DNA: TGTGCCAGCTCACCCTTGCCGAGCTCCTACAATGAGCAGTTCTTC; CDR3: CASSPLPSSYNEQFF
size: .; J: TRBJ2-3; D: TRBD2; V: TRBV10-3; DNA: TGTGCCATCAGCTCAACTAGCGGGGGGGCCGCAGATACGCAGTATTTT; CDR3: CAISSTSGGAADTQYF
size: many; J: TRBJ1-1; D: .; V: TRBV6-1; DNA: TGTGCCAGCAGTTGGGGGGGAGGGGGCACTGAAGCTTTCTTT; CDR3: CASSWGGGGTEAFF
size: .; J: TRBJ1-5; D: .; V: TRBV7-8; DNA: TGTGCCAGCAGCTTAGGGCGCCAGGGCCGCCAGCCCCAGCATTTT; CDR3: CASSLGRQGRQPQHF
size: .; J: TRBJ1-5; D: TRBD1; V: TRBV4-1; DNA: TGCGCCAGCAGCCATGCACATTTAACAGGGGTGAGAGGTAATCAGCCCCAGCATTTT; CDR3: CASSHAHLTGVRGNQPQHF
size: .; J: TRBJ1-2; D: TRBD1; V: TRBV5-1; DNA: TGCGCCAGCAGCATAGGACAGGAGAATCGCTACACCTTC; CDR3: CASSIGQENRYTF
size: few; J: TRBJ2-2; D: TRBD1; V: TRBV30; DNA: TGTGCCTGGATTCTCGGGACAGGGATTTTTGAGAATACCGGGGAGCTGTTTTTT; CDR3: CAWILGTGIFENTGELFF
size: .; J: TRBJ1-5; D: .; V: TRBV20-1; DNA: TGCAGTGCACTTAGACAGAGAGATCAGCCCCAGCATTTT; CDR3: CSALRQRDQPQHF
size: .; J: TRBJ2-3; D: .; V: TRBV20-1; DNA: TGCAGTGCTAGGACGGGGCGGAGAGCTAGCACAGATACGCAGTATTTT; CDR3: CSARTGRRASTDTQYF
size: many; J: TRBJ1-1; D: .; V: TRBV20-1; DNA: TGCAGTGCCAGTCGGGGATTTGAGATGAACACTGAAGCTTTCTTT; CDR3: CSASRGFEMNTEAFF